These 17 T cell receptor beta chains share one sample of origin, sequenced in a study of somatic mutations in cytotoxic T cells in rheumatoid arthritis. TCRdb's table, derived via immunoSEQ multiplex PCR, lists solely in-frame clones and lacks some. The table has about 30,000 clones, around 86% seen once. Specimen: CD8+ T cells sorted from blood. The source is an adult with rheumatoid arthritis.

The chain is built from TRBV15 and TRBJ2-1, with D maybe TRBD2 (6 bases). The germline V and J ends were trimmed by 6 bases and 7 bases, with 19 bases remaining between them. The CDR3 has 15 amino acids. The germline V gene encodes CDR1 LNHNV and CDR2 YYDKDF (reference sequence). CDR3 region: CATSRGWRGSNEQFF. In nucleotides, the CDR3 is TGTGCCACCAGTAGGGGTTGGAGGGGTTCGAATGAGCAGTTCTTC.

This chain joins TRBV19 and TRBJ2-7; weak D call: TRBD2 (6 bases). The CDR3 covers 15 residues. In germline, CDR1 is LNHDA, CDR2 SQIVND (reference sequence). Trimming shortened V by 5 bases and J by 3 bases, and 17 bases separated the two germline ends. The CDR3 DNA is TGTGCCAGTAGTCCTGCATCTGCGGGGATCTACGAGCAGTACTTC. Its translation: CASSPASAGIYEQYF.

The rearrangement uses TRBV27 and TRBJ2-5; TRBD2 matches 9 bases. Trimming removed 8 bases from V and 9 bases from J; junction bases left unmatched: 4. Looked up from germline, CDR1 is MNHEY and CDR2 is SMNVEV (reference sequence). This CDR3 contains 11 residues. CDR3 sequence (DNA): TGTGCCAGCGGCGGGGGGGCGGCCCAGTACTTC. Translating it yields CASGGGAAQYF.

This clone turned up a few times. This sequence joins TRBV9 and TRBJ1-6; the D is unclear. The germline V and J ends were trimmed by 3 bases and 5 bases, with 9 bases remaining between them. Germline CDR1 reads SGDLS; CDR2 reads YYNGEE. This CDR3 spans 14 amino acids. The CDR3: CASSARINNSPLHF. CDR3 nucleotides: TGTGCCAGCAGCGCACGGATTAATAATTCACCCCTCCACTTT.

The V gene is TRBV16, the J gene TRBJ2-7; no clear D. V was pared by 0 bases and J by 6 bases, with 12 bases between. This CDR3 has 14 residues. Germline loops: CDR1 KGHSY, CDR2 FQNENV. CDR3 in amino acids: CASSQSDPSGEQYF. In DNA, the CDR3 is TGTGCCAGCAGCCAATCTGACCCATCTGGCGAGCAGTACTTC.

V gene TRBV5-1 combines with J gene TRBJ2-7; D is uncertain. V lost 4 bases, J lost 4 bases, and 12 bases lay in between. The V gene's germline CDR1 is SGHRS and CDR2 YFSETQ. The length of the CDR3 is 13 residues. This CDR3 reads CASSPPWAYEQYF. The CDR3 region has the DNA TGCGCCAGCAGCCCCCCGTGGGCTTACGAGCAGTACTTC.

This clone has just one count. V is TRBV2 and J is TRBJ2-1; 11 bases are a match to TRBD2. The trim removed 7 bases at V and 2 bases at J, leaving 13 bases unmatched. The CDR3 has 18 residues. CDR1 SNHLY and CDR2 FYNNEI come from the germline V gene. CDR3 coding DNA: TGTGCCAGCACCGGGGGTCTAGCGGGAGGAGGGGCCTACAATGAGCAGTTCTTC. This codes for CASTGGLAGGGAYNEQFF.

This chain connects TRBV6-5 to TRBJ2-1, with a tentative D call TRBD2 (5 bases). Germline CDR1 and CDR2: MNHEY and SVGAGI. There are 13 residues in the CDR3. CDR3 DNA: TGTGCTAGCGCCCGGAGCTCCTACAATGAGCAGTTCTTC. The encoded protein is CASARSSYNEQFF.

In its sample, this clone was seen once. The chain carries TRBV19 and TRBJ1-1, with a possible D match to TRBD1 (6 bases). The length of the CDR3 is 14 residues. CDR1 LNHDA and CDR2 SQIVND come from the germline V gene (reference sequence). The V end was cut by 5 bases, the J end by 0 bases, with 10 bases between. The CDR3 nucleotides are TGTGCCAGTAGTGACAGGAGTATGAACACTGAAGCTTTCTTT. Its protein product is CASSDRSMNTEAFF.

The chain couples TRBV19 to TRBJ1-1; 7 positions match TRBD1. The CDR3 extends over 18 amino acids. The V gene end was trimmed by 2 bases and the J gene end by 4 bases; junction bases not matched to a gene: 16. CDR1 and CDR2 from the germline V gene are LNHDA and SQIVND (reference sequence). The CDR3 reads CASSIWGGGPRGGTEAFF. The CDR3 nucleotides read TGTGCCAGTAGTATATGGGGAGGGGGCCCGAGGGGAGGCACTGAAGCTTTCTTT.

The chain joins TRBV28 to TRBJ2-7, with 10 bases identical to TRBD1. Germline-derived CDR1 and CDR2 are MDHEN and SYDVKM. CDR3 length equals 14 residues. V lost 6 bases to trimming and J lost 5 bases; unmatched junction nucleotides: 7. The DNA for the CDR3 is TGTGCCAGCAGGCCGGGACAGGGGTTCGACGAGCAGTACTTC. The encoded protein is CASRPGQGFDEQYF.

The genes are TRBV5-1 and TRBJ1-1; a weak D match, TRBD1 (6 bases). The V gene's germline CDR1 is SGHRS and CDR2 YFSETQ. With 4 bases removed from V and 6 bases from J, the gap between germline ends came to 13 bases. The CDR3 totals 13 residues. In DNA, the CDR3 is TGCGCCAGCAGCGATACAGGGTCCGCTGAAGCTTTCTTT. As protein: CASSDTGSAEAFF.

This rearrangement joins TRBV5-1 to TRBJ1-2, with 7 bases that match TRBD1. CDR3 length: 16 residues. V lost 2 bases, J lost 2 bases, and 9 bases stayed unmatched. CDR1 is SGHRS, CDR2 YFSETQ, per germline. CDR3 in amino acids: CASSFGTVGSNYGYTF. The CDR3 DNA is TGCGCCAGCAGCTTCGGGACAGTGGGTTCGAACTATGGCTACACCTTC.

The chain links TRBV6-5 to TRBJ1-1; possibly TRBD1 for D (6 bases). Trimming stripped 2 bases from V and 8 bases from J, with 12 bases between. The CDR3 is 13 residues long. Germline CDR1 is MNHEY and CDR2 is SVGAGI. The CDR3, as DNA: TGTGCCAGCAGTTACGGGGGCGGGCAGGAAGCTTTCTTT. This sequence encodes CASSYGGGQEAFF.

This chain uses TRBV9 with TRBJ2-7; TRBD1 matches at 8 bases. With V trimmed by 4 bases and J by 5 bases, 8 bases remained unmatched. Per the germline V gene, CDR1 is SGDLS and CDR2 is YYNGEE. The CDR3 loop spans 14 amino acids. CDR3 nucleotide sequence: TGTGCCAGCAGCCCCGACAGGGGAAGTCACGAGCAGTACTTC. This codes for CASSPDRGSHEQYF.

This chain uses TRBV4-1 with TRBJ1-1, with 9 bases fitting TRBD1. Looked up from germline, CDR1 is MGHRA and CDR2 is YSYEKL. The CDR3 loop spans 15 amino acids. V lost 1 base, J lost 5 bases, and 5 bases stayed unmatched. As DNA, the CDR3 is TGCGCCAGCAGCCAAGGGGGACAGGGTAGGACTGAAGCTTTCTTT. It specifies CASSQGGQGRTEAFF.

As DNA, the CDR3 is TGCGCCAGCAGCACGGGGCTCGGGGGGGAGTACAATGAGCAGTTCTTC. Residues: CASSTGLGGEYNEQFF. This chain joins TRBV4-3 and TRBJ2-1; 8 bases are shared with TRBD2. The CDR3 is 16 residues long. V lost 5 bases to trimming and J lost 4 bases; unmatched junction nucleotides: 10. Germline V gene lookup returns CDR1 LGHNA and CDR2 YSLEER.